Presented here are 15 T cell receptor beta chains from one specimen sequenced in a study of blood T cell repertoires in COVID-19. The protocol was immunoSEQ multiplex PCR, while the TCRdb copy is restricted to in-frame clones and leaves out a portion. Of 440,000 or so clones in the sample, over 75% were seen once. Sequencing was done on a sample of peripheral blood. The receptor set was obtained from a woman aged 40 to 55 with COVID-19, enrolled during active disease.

CDR3 sequence: CARSGGDRINHLAKNIQYF. The CDR3 DNA is TGTGCCAGAAGCGGAGGGGACAGAATAAACCACCTAGCCAAAAACATTCAGTACTTC. The chain links TRBV5-3 to TRBJ2-4; the D gene is possibly TRBD1 (7 bases). Being an ORF, TRBV5-3 has a function that is uncertain. The CDR3 is 19 residues long. Trimming removed 4 bases from V and 0 bases from J, with 23 bases in between.

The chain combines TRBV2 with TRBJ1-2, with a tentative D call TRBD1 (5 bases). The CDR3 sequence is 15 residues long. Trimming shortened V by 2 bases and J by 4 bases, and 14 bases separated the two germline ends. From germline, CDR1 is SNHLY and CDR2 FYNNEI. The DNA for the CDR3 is TGTGCCAGCAGTGAACCGGCAGGGCTCAGCTATGGCTACACCTTC. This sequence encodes CASSEPAGLSYGYTF.

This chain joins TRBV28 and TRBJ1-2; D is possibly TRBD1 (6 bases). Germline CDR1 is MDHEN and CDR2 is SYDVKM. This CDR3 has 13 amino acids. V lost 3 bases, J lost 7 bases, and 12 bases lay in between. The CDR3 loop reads CASSFLQGRGYTF. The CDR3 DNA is TGTGCCAGCAGTTTCCTACAGGGACGTGGCTACACCTTC.

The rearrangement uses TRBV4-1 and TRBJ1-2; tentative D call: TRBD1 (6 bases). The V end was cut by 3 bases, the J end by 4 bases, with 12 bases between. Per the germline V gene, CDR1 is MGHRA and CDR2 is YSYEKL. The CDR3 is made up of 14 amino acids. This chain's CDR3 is CASSQIQGSYGYTF. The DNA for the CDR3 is TGCGCCAGCAGCCAGATACAGGGAAGCTATGGCTACACCTTC.

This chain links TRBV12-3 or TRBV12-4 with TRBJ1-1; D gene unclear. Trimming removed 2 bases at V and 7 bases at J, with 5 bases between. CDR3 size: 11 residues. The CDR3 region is CASSLRGEAFF. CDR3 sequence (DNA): TGTGCCAGCAGTTTACGGGGTGAAGCTTTCTTT.

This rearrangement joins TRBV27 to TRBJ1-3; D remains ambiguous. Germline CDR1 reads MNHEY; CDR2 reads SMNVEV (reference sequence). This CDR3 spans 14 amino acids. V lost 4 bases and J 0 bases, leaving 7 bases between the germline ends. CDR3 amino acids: CASSSISSGNTIYF. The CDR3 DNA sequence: TGTGCCAGCAGTTCCATTAGCTCTGGAAACACCATATATTTT.

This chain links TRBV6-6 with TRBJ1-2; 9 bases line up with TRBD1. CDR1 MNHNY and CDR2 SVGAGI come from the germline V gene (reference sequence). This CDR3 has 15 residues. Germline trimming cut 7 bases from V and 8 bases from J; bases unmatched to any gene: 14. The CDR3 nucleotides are TGTGCCAGCACTCCTGGGGGGACAGGGCAACAGGGCTACACCTTC. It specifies CASTPGGTGQQGYTF.

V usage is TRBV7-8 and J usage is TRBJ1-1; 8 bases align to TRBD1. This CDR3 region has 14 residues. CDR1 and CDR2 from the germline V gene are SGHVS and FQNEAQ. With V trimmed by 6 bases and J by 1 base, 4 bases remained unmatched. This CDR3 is CASRQGASNTEAFF. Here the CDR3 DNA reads TGTGCCAGCAGGCAGGGGGCGTCGAACACTGAAGCTTTCTTT.

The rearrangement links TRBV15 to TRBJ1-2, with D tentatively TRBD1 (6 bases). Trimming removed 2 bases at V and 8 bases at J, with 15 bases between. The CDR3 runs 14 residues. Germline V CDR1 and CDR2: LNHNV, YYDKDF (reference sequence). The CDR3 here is CATSRSWTALGYTF. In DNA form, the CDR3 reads TGTGCCACCAGCAGATCGTGGACAGCCTTAGGCTACACCTTC.

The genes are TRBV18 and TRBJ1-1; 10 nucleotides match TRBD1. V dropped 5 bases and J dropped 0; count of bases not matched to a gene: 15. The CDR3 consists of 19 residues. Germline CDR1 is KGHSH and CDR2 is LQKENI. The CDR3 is CASSTLSTGGSSMNTEAFF. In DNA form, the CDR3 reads TGTGCCAGCTCAACTTTATCGACAGGGGGCTCGAGCATGAACACTGAAGCTTTCTTT.

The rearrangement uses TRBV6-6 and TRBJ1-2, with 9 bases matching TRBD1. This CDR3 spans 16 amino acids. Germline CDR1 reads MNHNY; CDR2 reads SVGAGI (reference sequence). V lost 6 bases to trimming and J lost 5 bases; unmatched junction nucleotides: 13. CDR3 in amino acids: CASRLRTGAYGYGYTF. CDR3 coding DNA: TGTGCCAGCAGACTCCGGACAGGGGCGTATGGGTATGGCTACACCTTC.

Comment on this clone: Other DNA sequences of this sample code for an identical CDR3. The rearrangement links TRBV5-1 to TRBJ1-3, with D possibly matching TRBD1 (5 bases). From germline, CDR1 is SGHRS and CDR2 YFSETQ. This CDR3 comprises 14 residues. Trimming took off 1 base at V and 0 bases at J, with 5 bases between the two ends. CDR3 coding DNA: TGCGCCAGCAGCTTGACAGGCTCTGGAAACACCATATATTTT. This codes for CASSLTGSGNTIYF.

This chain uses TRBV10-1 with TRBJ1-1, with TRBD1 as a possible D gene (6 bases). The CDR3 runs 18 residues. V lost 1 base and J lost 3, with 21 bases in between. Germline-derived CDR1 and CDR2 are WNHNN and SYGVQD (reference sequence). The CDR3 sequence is CASSELGARLGLDTEAFF. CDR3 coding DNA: TGCGCCAGCAGTGAGTTGGGGGCGAGGCTGGGGTTGGACACTGAAGCTTTCTTT.

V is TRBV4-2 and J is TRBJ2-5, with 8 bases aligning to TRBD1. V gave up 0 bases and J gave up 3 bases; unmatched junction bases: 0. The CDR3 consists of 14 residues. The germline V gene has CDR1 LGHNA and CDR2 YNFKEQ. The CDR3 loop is CASSQETGEETQYF. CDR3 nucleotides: TGTGCCAGCAGCCAAGAGACAGGGGAAGAGACCCAGTACTTC.

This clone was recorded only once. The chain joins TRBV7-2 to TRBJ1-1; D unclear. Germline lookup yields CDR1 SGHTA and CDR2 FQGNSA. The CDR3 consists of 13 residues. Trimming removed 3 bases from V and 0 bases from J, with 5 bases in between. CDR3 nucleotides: TGTGCCAGCAGCTTCGGGATGAACACTGAAGCTTTCTTT. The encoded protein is CASSFGMNTEAFF. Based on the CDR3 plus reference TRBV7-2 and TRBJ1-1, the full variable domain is GAGVSQSPSNKVTEKGKDVELRCDPISGHTALYWYRQSLGQGLEFLIYFQGNSAPDKSGLPSDRFSAERTGGSVSTLTIQRTQQEDSAVYLCASSFGMNTEAFFGQGTRLTVV.